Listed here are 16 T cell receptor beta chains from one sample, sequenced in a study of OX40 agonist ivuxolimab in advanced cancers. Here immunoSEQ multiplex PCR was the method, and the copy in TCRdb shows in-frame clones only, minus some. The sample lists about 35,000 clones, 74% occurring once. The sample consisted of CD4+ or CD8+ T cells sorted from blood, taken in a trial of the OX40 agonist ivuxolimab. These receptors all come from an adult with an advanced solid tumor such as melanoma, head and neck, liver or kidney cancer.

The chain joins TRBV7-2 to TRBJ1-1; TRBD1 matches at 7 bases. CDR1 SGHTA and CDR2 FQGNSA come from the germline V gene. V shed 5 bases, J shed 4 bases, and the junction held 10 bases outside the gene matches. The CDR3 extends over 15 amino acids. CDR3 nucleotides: TGTGCCAGCAGCCAACAGGGGCCCCGGGCCACTGAAGCTTTCTTT. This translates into CASSQQGPRATEAFF.

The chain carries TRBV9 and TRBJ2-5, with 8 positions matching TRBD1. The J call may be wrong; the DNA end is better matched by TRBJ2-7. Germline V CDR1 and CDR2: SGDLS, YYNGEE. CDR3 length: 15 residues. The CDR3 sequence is CASSPWTGSSYEQYF. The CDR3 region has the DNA TGTGCCAGCAGCCCCTGGACAGGGAGTTCGTACGAGCAGTACTTC.

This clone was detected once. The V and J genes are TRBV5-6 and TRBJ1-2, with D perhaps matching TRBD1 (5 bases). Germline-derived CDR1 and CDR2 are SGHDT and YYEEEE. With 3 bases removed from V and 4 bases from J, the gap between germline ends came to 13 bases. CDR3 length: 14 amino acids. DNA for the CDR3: TGTGCCAGCAGCTGGGGGGAAAGCGGCTATGGCTACACCTTC. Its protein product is CASSWGESGYGYTF.

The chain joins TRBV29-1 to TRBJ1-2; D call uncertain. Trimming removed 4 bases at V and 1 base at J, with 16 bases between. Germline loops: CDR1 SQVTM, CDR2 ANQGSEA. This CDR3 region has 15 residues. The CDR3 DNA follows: TGCAGCGTTGTGTGGGAGGGTATCATTAACTATGGCTACACCTTC. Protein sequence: CSVVWEGIINYGYTF.

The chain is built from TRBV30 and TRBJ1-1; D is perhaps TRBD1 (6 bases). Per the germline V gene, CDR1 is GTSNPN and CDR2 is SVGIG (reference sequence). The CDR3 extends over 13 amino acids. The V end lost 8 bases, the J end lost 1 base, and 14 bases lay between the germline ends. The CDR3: CAGPGDSNTEAFF. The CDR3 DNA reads TGTGCCGGACCAGGGGATTCGAACACTGAAGCTTTCTTT.

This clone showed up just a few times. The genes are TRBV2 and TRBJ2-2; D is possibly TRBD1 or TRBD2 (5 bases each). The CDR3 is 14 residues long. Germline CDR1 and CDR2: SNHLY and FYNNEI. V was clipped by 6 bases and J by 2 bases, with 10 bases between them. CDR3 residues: CASRGRFNTGELFF. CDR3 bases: TGTGCCAGCAGGGGACGCTTTAACACCGGGGAGCTGTTTTTT.

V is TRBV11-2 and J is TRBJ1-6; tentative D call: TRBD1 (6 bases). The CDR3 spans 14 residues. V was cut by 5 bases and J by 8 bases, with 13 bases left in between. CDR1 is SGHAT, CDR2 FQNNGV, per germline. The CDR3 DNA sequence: TGTGCCAGCAGCCTCACAGGGACCCATTCACCCCTCCACTTT. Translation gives CASSLTGTHSPLHF.

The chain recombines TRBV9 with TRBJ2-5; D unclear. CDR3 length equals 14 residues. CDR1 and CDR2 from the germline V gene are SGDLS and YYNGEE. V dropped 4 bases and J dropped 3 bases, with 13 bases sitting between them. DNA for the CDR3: TGTGCCAGCAGCAAGTCCACCGGCGAAGAGACCCAGTACTTC. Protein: CASSKSTGEETQYF.

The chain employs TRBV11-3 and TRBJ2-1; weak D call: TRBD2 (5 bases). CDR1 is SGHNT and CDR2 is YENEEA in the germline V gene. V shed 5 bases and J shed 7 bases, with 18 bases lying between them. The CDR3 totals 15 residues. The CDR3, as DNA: TGTGCCAGCAGCGCCTGGGCGGGCACGGGGAATGAGCAGTTCTTC. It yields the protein CASSAWAGTGNEQFF.

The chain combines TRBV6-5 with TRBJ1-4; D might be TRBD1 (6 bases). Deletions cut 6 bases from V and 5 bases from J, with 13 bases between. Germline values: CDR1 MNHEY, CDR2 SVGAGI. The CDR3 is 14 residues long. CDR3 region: CASRTTGRNEKLFF. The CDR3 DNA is TGTGCCAGCAGAACGACAGGCAGGAATGAAAAACTGTTTTTT.

The CDR3: CASNSVYSYNEQFF. The CDR3 DNA reads TGTGCCAGTAATAGCGTCTACTCCTACAATGAGCAGTTCTTC. This rearrangement joins TRBV5-6 to TRBJ2-1; D perhaps matches TRBD2 (5 bases). The CDR3 is 14 residues long. Trimming stripped 8 bases from V and 0 bases from J, with 12 bases between. Germline V gene lookup returns CDR1 SGHDT and CDR2 YYEEEE.

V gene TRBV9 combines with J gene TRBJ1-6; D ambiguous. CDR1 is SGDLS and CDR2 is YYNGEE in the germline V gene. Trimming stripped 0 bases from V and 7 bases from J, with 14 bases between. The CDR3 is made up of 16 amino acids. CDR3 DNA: TGTGCCAGCAGCGTAGGGCCAGCGGATTGGAATTCACCCCTCCACTTT. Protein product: CASSVGPADWNSPLHF.

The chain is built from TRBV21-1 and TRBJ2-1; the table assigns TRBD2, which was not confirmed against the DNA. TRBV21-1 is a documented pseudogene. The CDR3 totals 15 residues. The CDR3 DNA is TGTGCCAGCAGCAAGCAGCGGGGGGGCGACAATGAGCAGTTCTTC. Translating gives CASSKQRGGDNEQFF.

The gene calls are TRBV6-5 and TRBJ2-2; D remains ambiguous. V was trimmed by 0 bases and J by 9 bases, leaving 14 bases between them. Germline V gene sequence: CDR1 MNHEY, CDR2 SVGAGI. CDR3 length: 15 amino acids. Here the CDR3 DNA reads TGTGCCAGCAGTTACTCTACTCCTTTCCACCGGGAGCTGTTTTTT. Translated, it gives CASSYSTPFHRELFF.

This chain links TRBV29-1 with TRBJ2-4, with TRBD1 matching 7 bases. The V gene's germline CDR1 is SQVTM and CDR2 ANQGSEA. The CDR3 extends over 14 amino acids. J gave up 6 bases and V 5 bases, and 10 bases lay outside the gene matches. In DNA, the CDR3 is TGCAGCGTTATCCCCACAGGGGCGGGAAACATTCAGTACTTC. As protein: CSVIPTGAGNIQYF.

The CDR3 here is CASRGYNDNEQFF. CDR3 in DNA: TGTGCCAGCAGGGGGTACAATGACAATGAGCAGTTCTTC. This chain connects TRBV7-2 to TRBJ2-1, with unresolved D. V dropped 6 bases and J dropped 5 bases, with 11 bases sitting between them. The CDR3 has 13 amino acids. Germline V CDR1 and CDR2: SGHTA, FQGNSA.